This T cell receptor beta chain was documented in a study of brain T cells in children with intractable seizures. Study-wide points: Pre- and post-surgery blood differed in depth, so pre-surgery absences may be undersampling.

The time point was: blood from clinic visit 5 months post-surgery; TSC patient then seizure free. Sequencing was limited to surgery cases with top T cell transcript signatures in brain tissue. Details on this clone: Its antigen remains unidentified.

The V gene lost 1 base and the J gene lost 6 bases, with 15 bases spanning the gap. The germline V gene encodes CDR1 SEHNR and CDR2 FQNEAQ (reference sequence). The CDR3 runs to 15 residues. Using immunoSEQ multiplex PCR, the repertoire was profiled, and TCRdb retains in-frame clones only, with some absent. Of around 340,000 clones listed, nearly 95% are singletons. The clonotype was recovered from a boy under two years old with tuberous sclerosis and intractable seizures. The sequences come from peripheral blood, collected about 5 months after surgery. The chain has TRBV7-9 and TRBJ1-1; the D is unclear. CDR3 DNA sequence: TGTGCCAGCAGCTTAGATAGCGACCCAGACCCTGAAGCTTTCTTT. Translation gives CASSLDSDPDPEAFF.